A selection of T cell receptor beta chains follows, all from one sample in a study of blood T cell repertoires in COVID-19. The protocol was immunoSEQ multiplex PCR, while the TCRdb copy is restricted to in-frame clones and leaves out a portion. The data contain 250,000 or so clones, about nine tenths of them singletons. Sequenced sample: PBMCs or T cells enriched from blood (not recorded which). All receptors derive from a woman aged 18-29 years who had recovered from COVID-19. Each CDR3 is given with its conserved first and last residue. The D gene is left open where the match is weak. Not every row has a clone size; where given, it reads once, few, many or a size class.

cdr3_nt: TGCAGCGTGCCGGACAGGGATAATGAAAAACTGTTTTTT
cdr3_aa: CSVPDRDNEKLFF
d_call: TRBD1
j_call: TRBJ1-4
v_call: TRBV29-1
clone_size: -
cdr3_length: 13

cdr3_nt: TGCGCCAGCAGCCCGGCTACAGGTAGTATCGAGCAGTACTTC
cdr3_aa: CASSPATGSIEQYF
d_call: -
j_call: TRBJ2-7
v_call: TRBV5-1
clone_size: -
cdr3_length: 14

cdr3_nt: TGTGCCAGCAGCTTAGGGGTGGGGGCGTACGAGCAGTACTTC
cdr3_aa: CASSLGVGAYEQYF
d_call: -
j_call: TRBJ2-7
v_call: TRBV7-2
clone_size: -
cdr3_length: 14

cdr3_nt: TGTGCCAGCAGTCCACGGCTAGCGGGGGGCTTTCTCAAGCAAGAGACCCAGTACTTC
cdr3_aa: CASSPRLAGGFLKQETQYF
d_call: TRBD2
j_call: TRBJ2-5
v_call: TRBV13
clone_size: few
cdr3_length: 19

cdr3_nt: TGTGCCAGCAGCTTAGGGGAGACAGGGGGCTATTGGGACGAGCAGTACTTC
cdr3_aa: CASSLGETGGYWDEQYF
d_call: TRBD1
j_call: TRBJ2-7
v_call: TRBV11-2
clone_size: -
cdr3_length: 17

cdr3_nt: TGTGCCAGCAGCCAAGAGTCGGTCGGGAGGGCGAACAATGAGCAGTTCTTC
cdr3_aa: CASSQESVGRANNEQFF
d_call: TRBD2
j_call: TRBJ2-1
v_call: TRBV14
clone_size: -
cdr3_length: 17

cdr3_nt: TGTGCCTGGAGTGTCCCGGGGGGGCGGACAGATACGCAGTATTTT
cdr3_aa: CAWSVPGGRTDTQYF
d_call: TRBD2
j_call: TRBJ2-3
v_call: TRBV30
clone_size: -
cdr3_length: 15

cdr3_nt: TGCGCCAGCAGCTTGGGCAGGGGCAATGAGCAGTTCTTC
cdr3_aa: CASSLGRGNEQFF
d_call: -
j_call: TRBJ2-1
v_call: TRBV5-1
clone_size: -
cdr3_length: 13

cdr3_nt: TGTGCCAGCAGCTTAGGCCTGCGGGGGGGCGAGACAGATACGCAGTATTTT
cdr3_aa: CASSLGLRGGETDTQYF
d_call: TRBD2
j_call: TRBJ2-3
v_call: TRBV11-3
clone_size: -
cdr3_length: 17

cdr3_nt: TGTGCCAGCAGTTATGTAGCCTCGGACAGGGGCAATGGCTACACCTTC
cdr3_aa: CASSYVASDRGNGYTF
d_call: TRBD1
j_call: TRBJ1-2
v_call: TRBV6-5
clone_size: -
cdr3_length: 16

cdr3_nt: TGTGCCAGCAGTATGAGGACAGGGGGCTACGAGCAGTACTTC
cdr3_aa: CASSMRTGGYEQYF
d_call: TRBD1
j_call: TRBJ2-7
v_call: TRBV2
clone_size: -
cdr3_length: 14

cdr3_nt: TGTGCCAGTACCTCTTATAATTCACCCCTCCACTTT
cdr3_aa: CASTSYNSPLHF
d_call: -
j_call: TRBJ1-6
v_call: TRBV19
clone_size: -
cdr3_length: 12

cdr3_nt: TGTGCCAGCAGGTACAGGGGGGCTGAGCAGTTCTTC
cdr3_aa: CASRYRGAEQFF
d_call: TRBD1
j_call: TRBJ2-1
v_call: TRBV27
clone_size: -
cdr3_length: 12

cdr3_nt: TGTGCCAGCAGCCCCACAGGCGTAGGCGATGGCTACACCTTC
cdr3_aa: CASSPTGVGDGYTF
d_call: -
j_call: TRBJ1-2
v_call: TRBV7-3
clone_size: -
cdr3_length: 14

cdr3_nt: TGTGCCAGCAGCTTAACTGATCGGGGCACAGATACGCAGTATTTT
cdr3_aa: CASSLTDRGTDTQYF
d_call: -
j_call: TRBJ2-3
v_call: TRBV7-3
clone_size: -
cdr3_length: 15

cdr3_nt: TGCGCCAGCAGCTTGTGGCGGGGGTCCTACGAGCAGTACTTC
cdr3_aa: CASSLWRGSYEQYF
d_call: TRBD2
j_call: TRBJ2-7
v_call: TRBV5-1
clone_size: -
cdr3_length: 14

cdr3_nt: TGTGCCTGTCCAGGGCCGGGCGGGAGGTACAATGAGCAGTTCTTC
cdr3_aa: CACPGPGGRYNEQFF
d_call: TRBD2
j_call: TRBJ2-1
v_call: TRBV30
clone_size: -
cdr3_length: 15

cdr3_nt: TGCGCCACCAGGACATCTGACAATGAGCAGTTCTTC
cdr3_aa: CATRTSDNEQFF
d_call: -
j_call: TRBJ2-1
v_call: TRBV10-2
clone_size: -
cdr3_length: 12

cdr3_nt: TGTGCCAGCAGCGGGATCGGGGGGAGAACCGGGGAGCTGTTTTTT
cdr3_aa: CASSGIGGRTGELFF
d_call: TRBD2
j_call: TRBJ2-2
v_call: TRBV5-6
clone_size: -
cdr3_length: 15

cdr3_nt: TGTGCCAGCTCACCAACCTCGGACACCGGGGAGCTGTTTTTT
cdr3_aa: CASSPTSDTGELFF
d_call: -
j_call: TRBJ2-2
v_call: TRBV18
clone_size: many
cdr3_length: 14

cdr3_nt: TGTGCCAGCAGCGTAGCGGGGGATGGTAATTCACCCCTCCACTTT
cdr3_aa: CASSVAGDGNSPLHF
d_call: -
j_call: TRBJ1-6
v_call: TRBV9
clone_size: -
cdr3_length: 15

cdr3_nt: TGTGCCAGTAGGGACAGGGGTGAAGCTTTCTTT
cdr3_aa: CASRDRGEAFF
d_call: TRBD1
j_call: TRBJ1-1
v_call: TRBV19
clone_size: -
cdr3_length: 11

cdr3_nt: TGTGCCAGCGGCCCTAAGGGGGCTCTATGGGACTATGGCTACACCTTC
cdr3_aa: CASGPKGALWDYGYTF
d_call: TRBD1
j_call: TRBJ1-2
v_call: TRBV11-3
clone_size: -
cdr3_length: 16

cdr3_nt: TGTGCCAGCAGCCCTAGGCGGTCCGGGGCCAACGTCCTGACTTTC
cdr3_aa: CASSPRRSGANVLTF
d_call: -
j_call: TRBJ2-6
v_call: TRBV7-2
clone_size: -
cdr3_length: 15

cdr3_nt: TGTGCCACCAGCCCCCTCTGGCGGACAGGGGGTTCTGGAAACACCATATATTTT
cdr3_aa: CATSPLWRTGGSGNTIYF
d_call: TRBD1
j_call: TRBJ1-3
v_call: TRBV15
clone_size: -
cdr3_length: 18

cdr3_nt: TGTGCCAGCAGTAATCGCGGGAGGCCAGCAGATACGCAGTATTTT
cdr3_aa: CASSNRGRPADTQYF
d_call: TRBD2
j_call: TRBJ2-3
v_call: TRBV27
clone_size: -
cdr3_length: 15

cdr3_nt: TGTGCCAGTAGTCCGACAGGGGATGGAAACACCATATATTTT
cdr3_aa: CASSPTGDGNTIYF
d_call: TRBD1
j_call: TRBJ1-3
v_call: TRBV19
clone_size: -
cdr3_length: 14

cdr3_nt: TGTGCCAGCAGCTCCGGAGCCGCGACTGGAACAGATACGCAGTATTTT
cdr3_aa: CASSSGAATGTDTQYF
d_call: -
j_call: TRBJ2-3
v_call: TRBV13
clone_size: -
cdr3_length: 16

cdr3_nt: TGTGCCAGCAGAATCGACAGCAACTCTGGAAACACCATATATTTT
cdr3_aa: CASRIDSNSGNTIYF
d_call: -
j_call: TRBJ1-3
v_call: TRBV2
clone_size: -
cdr3_length: 15

cdr3_nt: TGTGCCAGCAGCCAAGATCCCAATACGCAGTATTTT
cdr3_aa: CASSQDPNTQYF
d_call: -
j_call: TRBJ2-3
v_call: TRBV3-1/TRBV3-2
clone_size: -
cdr3_length: 12

cdr3_nt: TGTGCCAGCAGCTTAATGGTAGCGGGGGCTGGAAACACCATATATTTT
cdr3_aa: CASSLMVAGAGNTIYF
d_call: -
j_call: TRBJ1-3
v_call: TRBV7-2
clone_size: -
cdr3_length: 16

cdr3_nt: TGTGCCAGCAGCCAAGATGAGGGGGAGCTGTTTTTT
cdr3_aa: CASSQDEGELFF
d_call: -
j_call: TRBJ2-2
v_call: TRBV3-1/TRBV3-2
clone_size: once
cdr3_length: 12

cdr3_nt: TGTGCCAGCAGCTTGATTCAGGGAGGGACTGAAGCTTTCTTT
cdr3_aa: CASSLIQGGTEAFF
d_call: -
j_call: TRBJ1-1
v_call: TRBV5-8
clone_size: -
cdr3_length: 14

cdr3_nt: TGTGCCACCAGCAGACCCGGGGGCAATCAGCCCCAGCATTTT
cdr3_aa: CATSRPGGNQPQHF
d_call: -
j_call: TRBJ1-5
v_call: TRBV15
clone_size: -
cdr3_length: 14

cdr3_nt: TGCAGCGGGCGGGAATTCTCCTACAATGAGCAGTTCTTC
cdr3_aa: CSGREFSYNEQFF
d_call: -
j_call: TRBJ2-1
v_call: TRBV29-1
clone_size: -
cdr3_length: 13

cdr3_nt: TGTGCCAGTAGTATTGGTGGTGGTGGGACTAGCGGGAAAGAAGACGAGCAGTACTTC
cdr3_aa: CASSIGGGGTSGKEDEQYF
d_call: TRBD2
j_call: TRBJ2-7
v_call: TRBV19
clone_size: -
cdr3_length: 19

cdr3_nt: TGTGCCAGCAGTCCTGGGGACAGGGGTGTTGAGACCCAGTACTTC
cdr3_aa: CASSPGDRGVETQYF
d_call: TRBD1
j_call: TRBJ2-5
v_call: TRBV28
clone_size: -
cdr3_length: 15

cdr3_nt: TGTGCCTGGAGTACAGGGAACTCCTACAATGAGCAGTTCTTC
cdr3_aa: CAWSTGNSYNEQFF
d_call: -
j_call: TRBJ2-1
v_call: TRBV30
clone_size: -
cdr3_length: 14

cdr3_nt: TGCAGCGTTTTGACAGAACCCTCGAACACCGGGGAGCTGTTTTTT
cdr3_aa: CSVLTEPSNTGELFF
d_call: -
j_call: TRBJ2-2
v_call: TRBV29-1
clone_size: -
cdr3_length: 15

cdr3_nt: TGTGCCAGCAGTCCTCCGCGACAGGAAAACTATGGCTACACCTTC
cdr3_aa: CASSPPRQENYGYTF
d_call: -
j_call: TRBJ1-2
v_call: TRBV6-6
clone_size: -
cdr3_length: 15

cdr3_nt: TGTGCCTGGACCCCCGACCGGGGGGACTACGAGCAGTACTTC
cdr3_aa: CAWTPDRGDYEQYF
d_call: TRBD2
j_call: TRBJ2-7
v_call: TRBV30
clone_size: -
cdr3_length: 14

cdr3_nt: TGTGCCAGCAGTTCCTTCGGACTAGCGGGGGGTACCGGGGAGCTGTTTTTT
cdr3_aa: CASSSFGLAGGTGELFF
d_call: TRBD2
j_call: TRBJ2-2
v_call: TRBV6-2/TRBV6-3
clone_size: -
cdr3_length: 17

cdr3_nt: TGTGCCAGCAGTCAGAGCGGATTCTCCTACAATGAGCAGTTCTTC
cdr3_aa: CASSQSGFSYNEQFF
d_call: -
j_call: TRBJ2-1
v_call: TRBV6-2/TRBV6-3
clone_size: -
cdr3_length: 15

cdr3_nt: TGTGCCAGCAGTTACCGGCAGGTCTCCTATATTCAGCCCCAGCATTTT
cdr3_aa: CASSYRQVSYIQPQHF
d_call: -
j_call: TRBJ1-5
v_call: TRBV6-2/TRBV6-3
clone_size: -
cdr3_length: 16

cdr3_nt: TGTGCCACCAGCAGAGATGTCGGACTAGAAGCTTTCTTT
cdr3_aa: CATSRDVGLEAFF
d_call: -
j_call: TRBJ1-1
v_call: TRBV15
clone_size: -
cdr3_length: 13

cdr3_nt: TGTGCCAGCAGCGGACTAGCGGGTCCCTACAATGAGCAGTTCTTC
cdr3_aa: CASSGLAGPYNEQFF
d_call: TRBD2
j_call: TRBJ2-1
v_call: TRBV7-2
clone_size: -
cdr3_length: 15

cdr3_nt: TGCGCCAGCAGCTTGTCGGGGATCTATGGCTACACCTTC
cdr3_aa: CASSLSGIYGYTF
d_call: -
j_call: TRBJ1-2
v_call: TRBV5-1
clone_size: many
cdr3_length: 13

cdr3_nt: TGCGCCAGCAGTCCTAGCGGGGATGGGGAGACCCAGTACTTC
cdr3_aa: CASSPSGDGETQYF
d_call: TRBD2
j_call: TRBJ2-5
v_call: TRBV10-1
clone_size: -
cdr3_length: 14

cdr3_nt: TGTGCCAGCAGCGCGGGAAGAGCCTCTGGAAACACCATATATTTT
cdr3_aa: CASSAGRASGNTIYF
d_call: -
j_call: TRBJ1-3
v_call: TRBV11-2
clone_size: -
cdr3_length: 15

cdr3_nt: TGCGCCAGCAGCCCCACTAGCGGGGGGGCGGGTGAGCAGTTCTTC
cdr3_aa: CASSPTSGGAGEQFF
d_call: TRBD2
j_call: TRBJ2-1
v_call: TRBV5-1
clone_size: -
cdr3_length: 15

cdr3_nt: TGTGCCAGCAGCGGGGCGGGCAATCAGCCCCAGCATTTT
cdr3_aa: CASSGAGNQPQHF
d_call: -
j_call: TRBJ1-5
v_call: TRBV7-2
clone_size: -
cdr3_length: 13

cdr3_nt: TGTGCCAGCAGCTCGGTCGGGTGGGTGCACACTGAAGCTTTCTTT
cdr3_aa: CASSSVGWVHTEAFF
d_call: -
j_call: TRBJ1-1
v_call: TRBV7-2
clone_size: -
cdr3_length: 15

cdr3_nt: TGTGCCAGCAGCCCCTTAGCGGGAGGGCCTTACGAGCAGTACTTC
cdr3_aa: CASSPLAGGPYEQYF
d_call: TRBD2
j_call: TRBJ2-7
v_call: TRBV7-2
clone_size: -
cdr3_length: 15

cdr3_nt: TGTGCCAGCAGCTCGAGTAGCGGGCTTTACAATGAGCAGTTCTTC
cdr3_aa: CASSSSSGLYNEQFF
d_call: TRBD2
j_call: TRBJ2-1
v_call: TRBV7-9
clone_size: -
cdr3_length: 15